Each of the 7 T cell receptor beta chains below was sequenced from the same sample in a study of blood T cell repertoires in COVID-19. Here immunoSEQ multiplex PCR was the method, and the copy in TCRdb shows in-frame clones only, minus some. Among about 120,000 clones, roughly nine tenths were seen once, and the ten largest hold around 8%. What was sequenced was peripheral blood. Receptor source: an older man who had recovered from COVID-19.

This clone was seen only once. V usage is TRBV27 and J usage is TRBJ2-7, with D maybe TRBD2 (8 bases). Per germline, CDR1 MNHEY and CDR2 SMNVEV (reference sequence). The CDR3 has 16 residues. V lost 4 bases to trimming and J lost 6 bases, with 22 bases between them. The CDR3 here is CASSSKKGAGGSEQYF. The CDR3 nucleotides are TGTGCCAGCAGTTCCAAGAAGGGGGCGGGAGGTTCCGAGCAGTACTTC.

V and J are TRBV10-3 and TRBJ1-2, with D possibly being TRBD1 (5 bases). This CDR3 is built from 13 residues. The V gene lost 10 bases and the J gene lost 8 bases, with 20 bases spanning the gap. Germline-derived CDR1 and CDR2 are ENHRY and SYGVKD. Here the CDR3 DNA reads TGTGCCACCCTGGGAGGGAGGTGGGGCGGCTACACCTTC. This sequence encodes CATLGGRWGGYTF.

The V gene is TRBV6-6, the J gene TRBJ1-6, with 8 bases matching TRBD1. CDR3 length equals 14 residues. Losses at the gene ends were 3 bases for V and 9 bases for J; bases not matched to a gene: 4. Germline V gene data show CDR1 as MNHNY and CDR2 as SVGAGI (reference sequence). CDR3 loop: CASSYGQGTSPLHF. The DNA of the CDR3 is TGTGCCAGCAGTTATGGACAGGGTACTTCACCCCTCCACTTT.

The V and J genes are TRBV5-4 and TRBJ2-1; perhaps TRBD2 as D (5 bases). The CDR3 is made up of 13 amino acids. Trimming stripped 10 bases from V and 2 bases from J, with 13 bases between. From germline, CDR1 is SGHNT and CDR2 YYREEE (reference sequence). The CDR3 region is CACGGPAYNEQFF. The CDR3 nucleotides are TGTGCCTGCGGCGGGCCTGCCTACAATGAGCAGTTCTTC.

About this clone itself: Other DNA sequences in this sample translate to the same CDR3. The rearrangement uses TRBV24-1 and TRBJ2-3; 7 bases fit TRBD1. The germline V gene encodes CDR1 KGHDR and CDR2 SFDVKD. This CDR3 spans 16 amino acids. Trimming removed 4 bases from V and 0 bases from J; junction bases left unmatched: 6. This CDR3 is CATSDLTGASTDTQYF. The CDR3 bases are TGTGCCACCAGTGACCTTACAGGGGCCAGCACAGATACGCAGTATTTT.

The rearrangement links TRBV5-6 to TRBJ2-6; D gene uncertain. CDR1 is SGHDT and CDR2 is YYEEEE in the germline V gene. This CDR3 is built from 15 residues. V was shortened by 0 bases and J by 4 bases, with 8 bases between the two germline ends. The CDR3 loop is CASSLGLSGANVLTF. The DNA for the CDR3 is TGTGCCAGCAGCTTGGGACTGTCAGGGGCCAACGTCCTGACTTTC.

The chain recombines TRBV28 with TRBJ1-4, with D perhaps matching TRBD1 (6 bases). Between the trimmed V and J ends, which lost 2 bases and 5 bases, there was a span of 12 bases. The CDR3 runs 15 residues. Germline-derived CDR1 and CDR2 are MDHEN and SYDVKM. CDR3 protein: CASSLGGAGNEKLFF. The CDR3 DNA sequence: TGTGCCAGCAGTTTAGGGGGGGCGGGGAATGAAAAACTGTTTTTT.